One and the same sample provided the 2 T cell receptor beta chains below, sequenced in a study of OX40 agonist ivuxolimab in advanced cancers. The protocol used for the library was the immunoSEQ multiplex PCR assay. In TCRdb, the immuneACCESS table is reduced to in-frame sequences with V and J assigned. These tables do not hold every clone; where another copy was compared, an unresolved V gene accounts for under half, and the others remain unexplained. Present in this sample are some 100,000 clones, almost 90% of which were seen just once. The ten biggest clones cover roughly 0.15% of the sample. Source: CD4+ or CD8+ T cells sorted from blood, taken in a trial of the OX40 agonist ivuxolimab. These receptors originate from an adult with an advanced solid tumor such as melanoma, head and neck, liver or kidney cancer.

The chain couples TRBV5-4 to TRBJ1-1; 9 bases line up with TRBD1. Losses at the gene ends were 4 bases for V and 4 bases for J; bases not matched to a gene: 5. Germline loops: CDR1 SGHNT, CDR2 YYREEE (reference sequence). This CDR3 is 14 amino acids long. The CDR3 here is CASSRTGEFTEAFF. The CDR3 nucleotides are TGTGCCAGCAGCCGGACAGGGGAATTCACTGAAGCTTTCTTT.

The genes are TRBV18 and TRBJ1-4; D possibly corresponds to TRBD1 (5 bases). Germline V gene sequence: CDR1 KGHSH, CDR2 LQKENI. With 3 bases removed from V and 0 bases from J, the gap between germline ends came to 11 bases. The CDR3 is 16 amino acids. This chain's CDR3 is CASSPRDPATNEKLFF. The CDR3 DNA reads TGTGCCAGCTCACCTAGGGACCCAGCAACTAATGAAAAACTGTTTTTT.